This entry is about one T cell receptor beta chain. The sample originates from a study of blood T cell repertoires in COVID-19. Study-level background: Acute and convalescent COVID-19 samples came from the United States, Italy and Spain. T cells, B-cell-depleted T cells, or PBMCs provided the cDNA or gDNA that served as material.

Authors' analysis steps: Amplified reference gene primers provided the basis for estimating nucleated cell counts. Profiled with immunoSEQ multiplex PCR; TCRdb holds only in-frame clones, not every one. D and trimming were read from the DNA, whereas the V and J calls and clone size are those reported in that table. The repertoire holds 250,000 to 350,000 clones, with roughly 80% as singletons. The sequenced sample consisted of peripheral blood. This TCR was sampled from a woman between 45 and 65 years old with active or convalescent COVID-19.

The CDR3 DNA reads TGTGCCAGCAGCTTGAGTGGGCTACCCTCCTACGAGCAGTACTTC. It is translated as CASSLSGLPSYEQYF. V and J are TRBV5-6 and TRBJ2-7; D remains ambiguous. The CDR3 covers 15 residues. V dropped 1 base and J dropped 0 bases, with 11 bases sitting between them. Germline-derived CDR1 and CDR2 are SGHDT and YYEEEE. The full variable domain, in which reference TRBV5-6 and TRBJ2-7 provide the parts outside the CDR3, is DAGVTQSPTHLIKTRGQQVTLRCSPKSGHDTVSWYQQALGQGPQFIFQYYEEEERQRGNFPDRFSGHQFPNYSSELNVNALLLGDSALYLCASSLSGLPSYEQYFGPGTRLTVT.